The present T cell receptor beta chain was sequenced within a study of beta chain features in type 1 diabetes. Isolated RNA was reverse transcribed in full, so expressed TCRB transcripts were sequenced. Only in-frame clones appear in the TCRdb table, and some are missing; sequencing was by immunoSEQ multiplex PCR. The sample lists 40,000 to 65,000 clones; 63% were seen once. Trimming removed 9 bases at V and 3 bases at J, with 11 bases between. The CDR3 runs to 13 residues. From germline, CDR1 is MDHEN and CDR2 SYDVKM. Notes on the study in general: All four CD4+ subsets from Type 1 diabetes patients carried moderately but significantly shorter TCRB CDR3s. In the patient group, naive, central memory and Treg TCRB repertoires seemed more alike than in the healthy donor group.

A few counts support this clone. No antigen is known for it. The chain recombines TRBV28 with TRBJ2-2, with D perhaps matching TRBD2 (6 bases). This TCR was recovered from a woman in her thirties with type 1 diabetes. Sequencing was performed on stem cell memory CD4+ T cells from blood. CDR3 in amino acids: CASASGDTGELFF. The CDR3 DNA reads as TGTGCCAGTGCTTCGGGGGACACCGGGGAGCTGTTTTTT.